The 27 T cell receptor beta chains below were found in one sample sequenced in a study of T cell repertoires in ileal Crohn's disease. TCRdb's copy holds only in-frame clones and misses some; the assay was immunoSEQ multiplex PCR. Of around 15,000 clones listed, roughly 80% are singletons. Time point here: inflamed ileum from the surgical specimen. Specimen: ileal tissue. The receptor set was obtained from an adult with Crohn's disease.

The gene calls are TRBV7-8 and TRBJ1-5; no clear D. The CDR3 contains 13 residues. Looked up from germline, CDR1 is SGHVS and CDR2 is FQNEAQ. V lost 3 bases and J 4 bases, leaving 7 bases between the germline ends. As DNA, the CDR3 is TGTGCCAGCAGCTTCAGTGCTAATCAGCCCCAGCATTTT. The encoded protein is CASSFSANQPQHF.

The rearrangement joins TRBV5-1 to TRBJ1-2; 8 positions match TRBD1. Germline assignment: CDR1 SGHRS and CDR2 YFSETQ. Unmatched junction bases numbered 10, after V lost 3 bases and J lost 6 bases. The CDR3 spans 15 residues. The CDR3 DNA follows: TGCGCCAGCAGCTCCTCTTTAGCAGGGGGCGATGGCTACACCTTC. It yields the protein CASSSSLAGGDGYTF. Combining the CDR3 with reference TRBV5-1 and TRBJ1-2 gives the whole variable domain KAGVTQTPRYLIKTRGQQVTLSCSPISGHRSVSWYQQTPGQGLQFLFEYFSETQRNKGNFPGRFSGRQFSNSRSEMNVSTLELGDSALYLCASSSSLAGGDGYTFGSGTRLTVV.

The chain employs TRBV28 and TRBJ2-7, with a tentative D call TRBD1 (6 bases). CDR1 is MDHEN and CDR2 is SYDVKM in the germline V gene. The CDR3 loop spans 17 amino acids. V was shortened by 3 bases and J by 0 bases, with 18 bases between the two germline ends. CDR3 protein: CASSLTLGARSSYEQYF. Written as DNA, the CDR3 is TGTGCCAGCAGTTTGACGTTGGGGGCCCGAAGCTCCTACGAGCAGTACTTC. The full variable domain, completed using reference TRBV28 and TRBJ2-7, is DVKVTQSSRYLVKRTGEKVFLECVQDMDHENMFWYRQDPGLGLRLIYFSYDVKMKEKGDIPEGYSVSREKKERFSLILESASTNQTSMYLCASSLTLGARSSYEQYFGPGTRLTVT.

V and J are TRBV11-3 and TRBJ1-3, with 11 bases lining up with TRBD1. CDR3 length equals 15 residues. V lost 5 bases to trimming and J lost 4 bases; unmatched junction nucleotides: 4. CDR1 is SGHNT, CDR2 YENEEA, per germline. In DNA form, the CDR3 reads TGTGCCAGCAGCCGCCGGACAGGGGGCGGAAACACCATATATTTT. As protein: CASSRRTGGGNTIYF.

The chain couples TRBV5-8 to TRBJ1-5; no definite D call. The CDR3 spans 13 residues. Germline V gene data show CDR1 as SGHTS and CDR2 as YDEGEE. Trimming removed 0 bases from V and 1 base from J, with 2 bases in between. The CDR3 DNA reads TGTGCCAGCAGCTTGGACAGCAATCAGCCCCAGCATTTT. Encoded protein: CASSLDSNQPQHF.

The CDR3 nucleotides are TGTGCCAGCAGCTCTGGGACAGGGAACACTGAAGCTTTCTTT. Its translation: CASSSGTGNTEAFF. The gene calls are TRBV7-9 and TRBJ1-1, with 8 bases aligning to TRBD1. Trimming removed 4 bases from V and 1 base from J; junction bases left unmatched: 2. The germline CDR1 and CDR2 sequences are SEHNR and FQNEAQ (reference sequence). The CDR3 runs 14 residues.

V and J are TRBV5-1 and TRBJ2-3, with a possible D match to TRBD2 (7 bases). This CDR3 comprises 16 residues. Deletions cut 3 bases from V and 5 bases from J, with 19 bases between. CDR1 and CDR2 (germline): SGHRS, YFSETQ. In nucleotides, the CDR3 is TGCGCCAGCAGCTCCGGTCCGGGGGGCTCGGGAGATACGCAGTATTTT. The encoded protein is CASSSGPGGSGDTQYF.

This clone has just a few counts. The chain links TRBV7-9 to TRBJ1-2; possible D gene TRBD1, 5 bases. The CDR3 extends over 12 amino acids. Germline V lookup: CDR1 SEHNR, CDR2 FQNEAQ (reference sequence). The V end was cut by 3 bases, the J end by 8 bases, with 10 bases between. DNA of the CDR3: TGTGCCAGCAGCTTCACTGAGGGGGGCTACACCTTC. This gives the protein CASSFTEGGYTF. The full variable domain, with the rest looked up from reference TRBV7-9 and TRBJ1-2, is DTGVSQNPRHKITKRGQNVTFRCDPISEHNRLYWYRQTLGQGPEFLTYFQNEAQLEKSRLLSDRFSAERPKGSFSTLEIQRTEQGDSAMYLCASSFTEGGYTFGSGTRLTVV.

The table lists this clone with a few counts. CDR3 nucleotides: TGTGCCACCAGCAGAGGGACCAACTCTGGAAACACCATATATTTT. Translated: CATSRGTNSGNTIYF. The chain joins TRBV15 to TRBJ1-3; unclear D gene. The CDR3 totals 15 residues. V was trimmed by 1 base and J by 0 bases, leaving 7 bases between them. Germline loops: CDR1 LNHNV, CDR2 YYDKDF (reference sequence).

CDR3: CASSLGGGKLDGYTF. The CDR3 DNA follows: TGTGCCAGCAGCCTGGGCGGGGGAAAGCTGGATGGCTACACCTTC. This chain uses TRBV9 with TRBJ1-2; D is perhaps TRBD1 (5 bases). This CDR3 is 15 amino acids long. Germline CDR1 reads SGDLS; CDR2 reads YYNGEE. Trimming stripped 4 bases from V and 6 bases from J, with 19 bases between.

The chain couples TRBV9 to TRBJ1-1, with a tentative D call TRBD1 (5 bases). Germline V lookup: CDR1 SGDLS, CDR2 YYNGEE. The CDR3 sequence is 13 residues long. V lost 6 bases and J lost 5, with 14 bases in between. The CDR3 protein is CASTGEGRTEAFF. In nucleotides, the CDR3 is TGTGCCAGCACTGGGGAGGGGAGGACTGAAGCTTTCTTT.

This clone was seen once. The V call is TRBV15, the J call TRBJ1-3, with D uncertain. The CDR3 is 14 residues long. Germline V lookup: CDR1 LNHNV, CDR2 YYDKDF (reference sequence). V was cut by 6 bases and J by 3 bases, with 12 bases left in between. This chain's CDR3 is CATSRGLGGNTIYF. The CDR3 bases are TGTGCCACCAGTCGGGGTTTGGGTGGAAACACCATATATTTT.

This sequence joins TRBV2 and TRBJ2-7; D is perhaps TRBD1 (6 bases). Deletions cut 2 bases from V and 0 bases from J, with 8 bases between. The CDR3 totals 14 residues. In germline, CDR1 is SNHLY, CDR2 FYNNEI. CDR3 amino acids: CASSEQGLSYEQYF. In nucleotides, the CDR3 is TGTGCCAGCAGTGAACAGGGGCTCTCCTACGAGCAGTACTTC.

This rearrangement joins TRBV9 to TRBJ2-1; the match to TRBD2 covers 14 bases. The V gene end was trimmed by 2 bases and the J gene end by 10 bases; junction bases not matched to a gene: 11. Germline assignment: CDR1 SGDLS and CDR2 YYNGEE. This CDR3 spans 17 amino acids. The CDR3 protein is CASSVRAGTSGGEEQFF. The CDR3 DNA sequence: TGTGCCAGCAGCGTGAGAGCCGGGACTAGCGGGGGTGAGGAGCAGTTCTTC. Combining the CDR3 with reference TRBV9 and TRBJ2-1 gives the whole variable domain DSGVTQTPKHLITATGQRVTLRCSPRSGDLSVYWYQQSLDQGLQFLIQYYNGEERAKGNILERFSAQQFPDLHSELNLSSLELGDSALYFCASSVRAGTSGGEEQFFGPGTRLTVL.

This clone was counted a few times. The same CDR3 also results from other DNA sequences found in this sample. The CDR3 nucleotides are TGTGCCAGCAGCTTAGGGCGGATGAACACTGAAGCTTTCTTT. Translation: CASSLGRMNTEAFF. The chain carries TRBV11-2 and TRBJ1-1, with D unresolved. V shed 1 base and J shed 0 bases, with 6 bases lying between them. Germline loops: CDR1 SGHAT, CDR2 FQNNGV. CDR3 length equals 14 residues.

The V call is TRBV7-9, the J call TRBJ1-2; D gene ambiguous. Trimming shortened V by 5 bases and J by 2 bases, and 15 bases separated the two germline ends. The germline CDR1 and CDR2 sequences are SEHNR and FQNEAQ (reference sequence). The CDR3 spans 15 residues. CDR3 sequence: CASSLEVTLNYGYTF. The CDR3 DNA reads as TGTGCCAGCAGCCTCGAGGTTACGTTAAACTATGGCTACACCTTC.

The chain has TRBV9 and TRBJ1-3, with D possibly matching TRBD1 (6 bases). Trimming cost V 3 bases and J 4 bases, with 23 bases left between them. Germline assignment: CDR1 SGDLS and CDR2 YYNGEE. The CDR3 runs to 18 residues. This chain's CDR3 is CASSALRCQGPTGNTIYF. CDR3 coding DNA: TGTGCCAGCAGCGCGCTGCGATGTCAGGGGCCTACGGGAAACACCATATATTTT.

There are a few counts of this clone. The rearrangement joins TRBV11-2 to TRBJ2-7; perhaps TRBD1 as D (6 bases). This CDR3 comprises 17 residues. The germline gives CDR1 SGHAT, CDR2 FQNNGV. Trimming removed 4 bases at V and 0 bases at J, with 19 bases between. CDR3 protein: CASSYPTGPSISYEQYF. CDR3 nucleotide sequence: TGTGCCAGCAGCTATCCGACAGGACCATCTATCTCCTACGAGCAGTACTTC.

The rearrangement links TRBV2 to TRBJ1-1; D unresolved. With 2 bases removed from V and 1 base from J, the gap between germline ends came to 11 bases. From germline, CDR1 is SNHLY and CDR2 FYNNEI. The CDR3 is 15 amino acids. Here the CDR3 reads CASSERAGRNTEAFF. Written as DNA, the CDR3 is TGTGCCAGCAGTGAACGGGCTGGGAGGAACACTGAAGCTTTCTTT. The variable domain in full, completed from reference TRBV2 and TRBJ1-1, reads EPEVTQTPSHQVTQMGQEVILRCVPISNHLYFYWYRQILGQKVEFLVSFYNNEISEKSEIFDDQFSVERPDGSNFTLKIRSTKLEDSAMYFCASSERAGRNTEAFFGQGTRLTVV.

As regards this clone: At the DNA level, this CDR3 is encoded by other sequences in the same sample as well. The CDR3 sequence: CASSGRGQSYEQYF. The CDR3 nucleotides are TGTGCCAGCAGTGGAAGGGGGCAAAGCTACGAGCAGTACTTC. The genes are TRBV6-1 and TRBJ2-7, with 7 bases matching TRBD1. V lost 4 bases, J lost 3 bases, and 6 bases stayed unmatched. Germline V gives CDR1 MNHNS, CDR2 SASEGT. This CDR3 is 14 amino acids long.

Details on this clone: Within the sample, other DNA sequences also encode this same CDR3. The chain carries TRBV20-1 and TRBJ1-1; no definite D call. V gave up 3 bases and J gave up 3 bases, with 5 bases separating them. The CDR3 covers 11 residues. CDR1 and CDR2 (germline): DFQATT, SNEGSKA (reference sequence). This chain's CDR3 is CSASGYTEAFF. CDR3 DNA sequence: TGCAGTGCTAGCGGCTACACTGAAGCTTTCTTT.

CDR3 loop: CASSEVGGFTPYEQYF. Written as DNA, the CDR3 is TGTGCCAGCAGTGAAGTCGGAGGGTTCACTCCCTACGAGCAGTACTTC. The genes are TRBV6-1 and TRBJ2-7; D may be TRBD2 (6 bases). Trimming took 1 base from V and 2 from J, leaving 15 bases between them. CDR1 is MNHNS and CDR2 is SASEGT in the germline V gene. The CDR3 spans 16 residues.

This clone is large by share. This rearrangement joins TRBV6-5 to TRBJ1-2, with TRBD1 matching 8 bases. This CDR3 is built from 9 residues. V gave up 11 bases and J gave up 10 bases; unmatched junction bases: 3. Germline V CDR1 and CDR2: MNHEY, SVGAGI. The CDR3 DNA follows: TGTGCCGGACAGGGACCCTACACCTTC. Translation: CAGQGPYTF.

This sequence joins TRBV6-5 and TRBJ1-6; D is unresolved. Trimming stripped 0 bases from V and 8 bases from J, with 5 bases between. CDR1 is MNHEY and CDR2 is SVGAGI in the germline V gene. CDR3 size: 13 residues. The CDR3 protein is CASSYSRDSPLHF. The CDR3 nucleotides read TGTGCCAGCAGTTACTCAAGGGATTCACCCCTCCACTTT.

By share, this clone counts as medium-sized. The rearrangement joins TRBV29-1 to TRBJ2-1; 8 bases fit TRBD2. The CDR3 has 15 amino acids. J was trimmed by 7 bases and V by 6 bases; bases with no gene match: 14. From germline, CDR1 is SQVTM and CDR2 ANQGSEA. The CDR3 nucleotides are TGCAGCGTGACCATTCCTAGCGGGCCGGGGAATGAGCAGTTCTTC. Its protein product is CSVTIPSGPGNEQFF.

The genes are TRBV29-1 and TRBJ2-5, with 10 nucleotides matching TRBD1. The CDR3 loop spans 15 amino acids. Per the germline V gene, CDR1 is SQVTM and CDR2 is ANQGSEA. J gave up 7 bases and V 4 bases, and 12 bases lay outside the gene matches. The CDR3 here is CSVVYDRGRLWTQYF. Here the CDR3 DNA reads TGCAGCGTTGTTTACGACAGGGGGCGGCTATGGACCCAGTACTTC.

The gene calls are TRBV6-5 and TRBJ1-5; D ambiguous. CDR1 and CDR2 from the germline V gene are MNHEY and SVGAGI. V lost 0 bases, J lost 2 bases, and 8 bases lay in between. This CDR3 spans 15 amino acids. The CDR3 sequence: CASSYSTTGNQPQHF. CDR3 nucleotide sequence: TGTGCCAGCAGTTACTCGACCACAGGCAATCAGCCCCAGCATTTT.